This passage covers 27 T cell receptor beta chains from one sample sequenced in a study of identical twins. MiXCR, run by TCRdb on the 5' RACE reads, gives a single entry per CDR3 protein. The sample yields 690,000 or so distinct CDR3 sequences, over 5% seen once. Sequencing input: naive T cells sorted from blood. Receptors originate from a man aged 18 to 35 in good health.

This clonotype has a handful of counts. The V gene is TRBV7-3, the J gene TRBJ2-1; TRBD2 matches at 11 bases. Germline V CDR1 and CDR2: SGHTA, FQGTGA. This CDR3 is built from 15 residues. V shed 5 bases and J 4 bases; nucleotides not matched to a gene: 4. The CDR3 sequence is CASSRLAGPYNEQFF. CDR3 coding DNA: TGTGCCAGCAGCAGACTAGCGGGGCCTTACAATGAGCAGTTCTTC.

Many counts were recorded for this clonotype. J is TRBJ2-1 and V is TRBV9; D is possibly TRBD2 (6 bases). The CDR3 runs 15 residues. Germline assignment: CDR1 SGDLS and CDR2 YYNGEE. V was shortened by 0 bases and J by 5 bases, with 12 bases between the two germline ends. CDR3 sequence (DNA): TGTGCCAGCAGCGTAGCCGGGGGACGGAACAATGAGCAGTTCTTC. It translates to CASSVAGGRNNEQFF.

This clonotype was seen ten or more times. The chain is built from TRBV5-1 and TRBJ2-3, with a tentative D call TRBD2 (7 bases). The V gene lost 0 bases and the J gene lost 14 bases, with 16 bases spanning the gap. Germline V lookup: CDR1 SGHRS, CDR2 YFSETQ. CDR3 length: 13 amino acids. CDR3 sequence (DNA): TGCGCCAGCAGCTTGGCGGTCGGGGGGCAGACGTATTTT. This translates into CASSLAVGGQTYF.

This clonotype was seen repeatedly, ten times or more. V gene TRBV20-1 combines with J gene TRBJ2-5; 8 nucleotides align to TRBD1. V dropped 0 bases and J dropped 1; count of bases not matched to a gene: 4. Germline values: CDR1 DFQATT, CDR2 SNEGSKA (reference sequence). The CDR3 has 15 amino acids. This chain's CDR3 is CSAREPGTGQETQYF. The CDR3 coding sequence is TGCAGTGCTAGAGAACCTGGGACAGGCCAAGAGACCCAGTACTTC.

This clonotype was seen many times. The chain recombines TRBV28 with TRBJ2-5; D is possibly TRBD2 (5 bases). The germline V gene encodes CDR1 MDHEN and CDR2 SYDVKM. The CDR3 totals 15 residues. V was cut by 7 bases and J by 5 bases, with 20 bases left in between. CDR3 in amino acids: CASTPDKDFLETQYF. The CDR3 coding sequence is TGTGCCAGCACCCCCGACAAGGACTTTTTGGAGACCCAGTACTTC. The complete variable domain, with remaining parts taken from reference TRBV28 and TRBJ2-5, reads DVKVTQSSRYLVKRTGEKVFLECVQDMDHENMFWYRQDPGLGLRLIYFSYDVKMKEKGDIPEGYSVSREKKERFSLILESASTNQTSMYLCASTPDKDFLETQYFGPGTRLLVL.

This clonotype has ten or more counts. CDR3: CSVGESGSYEQYF. The CDR3 coding sequence is TGCAGCGTTGGAGAATCAGGTTCCTACGAGCAGTACTTC. V gene TRBV29-1 combines with J gene TRBJ2-7; D ambiguous. This CDR3 is built from 13 residues. V was cut by 4 bases and J by 1 base, with 11 bases left in between. The V gene's germline CDR1 is SQVTM and CDR2 ANQGSEA.

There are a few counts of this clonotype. The CDR3, as DNA: TGTGCCAGCAGTTTCCGGGTGGGGGAGGGCATTCAGTACTTC. Translated, it gives CASSFRVGEGIQYF. V usage is TRBV12-3 or TRBV12-4 and J usage is TRBJ2-4; 7 bases align to TRBD2. Losses at the gene ends were 3 bases for V and 9 bases for J; bases not matched to a gene: 8. The CDR3 has 14 residues.

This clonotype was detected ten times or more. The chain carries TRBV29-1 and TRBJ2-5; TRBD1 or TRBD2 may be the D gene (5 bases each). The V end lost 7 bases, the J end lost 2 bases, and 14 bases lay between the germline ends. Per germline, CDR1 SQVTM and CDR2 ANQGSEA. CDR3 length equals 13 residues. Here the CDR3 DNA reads TGCAGCGCCCGGGGACGGACGCAAGAGACCCAGTACTTC. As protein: CSARGRTQETQYF. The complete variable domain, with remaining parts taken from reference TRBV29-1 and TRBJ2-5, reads SAVISQKPSRDICQRGTSLTIQCQVDSQVTMMFWYRQQPGQSLTLIATANQGSEATYESGFVIDKFPISRPNLTFSTLTVSNMSPEDSSIYLCSARGRTQETQYFGPGTRLLVL.

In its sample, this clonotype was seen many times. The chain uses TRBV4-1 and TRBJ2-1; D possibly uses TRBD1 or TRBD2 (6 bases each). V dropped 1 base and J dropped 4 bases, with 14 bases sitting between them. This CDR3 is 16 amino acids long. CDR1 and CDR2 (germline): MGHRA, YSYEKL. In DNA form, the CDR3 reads TGCGCCAGCAGCCAAGGGAGGGGGGAACTTTACAATGAGCAGTTCTTC. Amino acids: CASSQGRGELYNEQFF.

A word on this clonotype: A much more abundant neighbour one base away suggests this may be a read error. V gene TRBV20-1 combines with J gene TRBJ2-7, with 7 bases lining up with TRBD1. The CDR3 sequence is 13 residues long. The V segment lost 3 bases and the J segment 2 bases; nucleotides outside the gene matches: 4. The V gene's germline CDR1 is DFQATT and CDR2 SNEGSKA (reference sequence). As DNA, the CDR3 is TGCAGTGCTAGGTCCAGGGGGACCTACGAGCAGTACTTC. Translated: CSARSRGTYEQYF.

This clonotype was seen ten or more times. The CDR3 protein is CASSQDVIGGGRWDIQYF. The CDR3 DNA reads TGTGCCAGCAGCCAAGATGTTATCGGGGGAGGACGGTGGGACATTCAGTACTTC. The chain employs TRBV3-1 and TRBJ2-4; possibly TRBD2 for D (6 bases). Germline V CDR1 and CDR2: LGHDT, YNNKEL (reference sequence). Trimming took 0 bases from V and 8 from J, leaving 23 bases between them. This CDR3 has 18 residues.

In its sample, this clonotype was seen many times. The CDR3 DNA is TGTGCCAGCTCACCACGTTGGGGAGACTACAATGAGCAGTTCTTC. It translates to CASSPRWGDYNEQFF. The rearrangement uses TRBV18 and TRBJ2-1; D perhaps matches TRBD2 (5 bases). V gave up 1 base and J gave up 3 bases, with 10 bases separating them. CDR3 length equals 15 residues. CDR1 and CDR2 from the germline V gene are KGHSH and LQKENI.

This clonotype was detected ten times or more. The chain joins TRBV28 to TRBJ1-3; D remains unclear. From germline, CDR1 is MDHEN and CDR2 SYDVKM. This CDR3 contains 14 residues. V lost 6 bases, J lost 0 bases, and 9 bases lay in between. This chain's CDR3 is CASSRLSSGNTIYF. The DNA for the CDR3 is TGTGCCAGCAGCCGTCTTAGCTCTGGAAACACCATATATTTT.

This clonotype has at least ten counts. CDR3 protein: CASSPRLAGGSYNEQFF. The CDR3 bases are TGTGCCAGCAGCCCAAGACTAGCGGGAGGCTCCTACAATGAGCAGTTCTTC. The V call is TRBV11-2, the J call TRBJ2-1, with TRBD2 matching 13 bases. Germline V gene data show CDR1 as SGHAT and CDR2 as FQNNGV. Trimming removed 5 bases from V and 0 bases from J; junction bases left unmatched: 4. The CDR3 contains 17 residues. The full variable domain, completed using reference TRBV11-2 and TRBJ2-1, is EAGVAQSPRYKIIEKRQSVAFWCNPISGHATLYWYQQILGQGPKLLIQFQNNGVVDDSQLPKDRFSAERLKGVDSTLKIQPAKLEDSAVYLCASSPRLAGGSYNEQFFGPGTRLTVL.

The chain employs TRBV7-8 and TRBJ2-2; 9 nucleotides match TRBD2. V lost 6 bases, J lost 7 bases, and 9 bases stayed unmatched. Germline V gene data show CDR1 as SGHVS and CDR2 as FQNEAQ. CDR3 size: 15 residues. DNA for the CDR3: TGTGCCAGCAGGAGCGGGACTAGCTTCATCGGGGAGCTGTTTTTT. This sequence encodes CASRSGTSFIGELFF.

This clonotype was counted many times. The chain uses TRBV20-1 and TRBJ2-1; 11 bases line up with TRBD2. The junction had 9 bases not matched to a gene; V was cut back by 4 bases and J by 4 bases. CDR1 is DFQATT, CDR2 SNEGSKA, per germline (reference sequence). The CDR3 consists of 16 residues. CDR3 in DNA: TGCAGTGCTACGTCCTTTAGCGGGAGGGGGTACAATGAGCAGTTCTTC. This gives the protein CSATSFSGRGYNEQFF.

The CDR3 loop reads CASNPSGRTSSEQFF. As DNA, the CDR3 is TGTGCCAGCAACCCTAGCGGGAGGACCTCTAGTGAGCAGTTCTTC. V usage is TRBV7-9 and J usage is TRBJ2-1; 11 bases line up with TRBD2. V was pared by 7 bases and J by 9 bases, with 11 bases of the junction left unmatched. Germline loops: CDR1 SEHNR, CDR2 FQNEAQ (reference sequence). The CDR3 is made up of 15 amino acids.

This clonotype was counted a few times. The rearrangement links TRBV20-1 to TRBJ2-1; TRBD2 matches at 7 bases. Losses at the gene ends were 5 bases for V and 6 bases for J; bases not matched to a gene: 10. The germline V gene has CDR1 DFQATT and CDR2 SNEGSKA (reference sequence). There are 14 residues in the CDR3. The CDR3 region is CSAWGWEGGNEQFF. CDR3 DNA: TGCAGTGCTTGGGGTTGGGAGGGTGGCAATGAGCAGTTCTTC.

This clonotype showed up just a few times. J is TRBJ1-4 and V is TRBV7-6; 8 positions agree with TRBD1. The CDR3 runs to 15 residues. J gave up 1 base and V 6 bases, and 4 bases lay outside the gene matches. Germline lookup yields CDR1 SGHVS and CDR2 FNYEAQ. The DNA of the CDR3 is TGTGCCAGCAGTCGCAGGGGGCAAACTAATGAAAAACTGTTTTTT. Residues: CASSRRGQTNEKLFF.

The CDR3 spells CASSPSRLAGGVTQYF. In DNA, the CDR3 is TGTGCCAGCAGCCCGTCACGACTAGCGGGAGGGGTAACCCAGTACTTC. The V gene is TRBV5-4, the J gene TRBJ2-5; 14 positions match TRBD2. Germline assignment: CDR1 SGHNT and CDR2 YYREEE (reference sequence). V lost 4 bases, J lost 8 bases, and 10 bases stayed unmatched. The CDR3 spans 16 residues.

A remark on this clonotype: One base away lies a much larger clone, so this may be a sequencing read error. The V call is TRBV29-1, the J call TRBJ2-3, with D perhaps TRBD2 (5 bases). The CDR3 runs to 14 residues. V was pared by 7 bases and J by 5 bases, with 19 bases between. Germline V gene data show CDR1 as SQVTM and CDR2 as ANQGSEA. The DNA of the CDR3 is TGCAGCGCCGAGGGCCCGAAGTCGATAGATACGCAGTATTTT. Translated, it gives CSAEGPKSIDTQYF.

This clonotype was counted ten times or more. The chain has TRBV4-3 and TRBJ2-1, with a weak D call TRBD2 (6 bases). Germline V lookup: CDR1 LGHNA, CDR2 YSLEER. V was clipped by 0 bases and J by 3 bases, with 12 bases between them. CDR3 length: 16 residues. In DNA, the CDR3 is TGCGCCAGCAGCCAAGACGCCAGCGGGTACTACAATGAGCAGTTCTTC. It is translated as CASSQDASGYYNEQFF.

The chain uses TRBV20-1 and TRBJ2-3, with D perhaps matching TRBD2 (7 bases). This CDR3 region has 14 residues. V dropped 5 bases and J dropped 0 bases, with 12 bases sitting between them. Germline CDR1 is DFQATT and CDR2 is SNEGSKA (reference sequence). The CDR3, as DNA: TGCAGTGCTGGGGAGGGGGTGAGCACAGATACGCAGTATTTT. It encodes CSAGEGVSTDTQYF.

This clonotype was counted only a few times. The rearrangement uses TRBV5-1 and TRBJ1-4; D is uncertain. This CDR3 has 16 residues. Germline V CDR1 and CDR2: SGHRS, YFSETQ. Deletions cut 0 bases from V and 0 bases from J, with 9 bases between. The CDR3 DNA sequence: TGCGCCAGCAGCTTGGTACAGAGTGCAACTAATGAAAAACTGTTTTTT. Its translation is CASSLVQSATNEKLFF.

The CDR3 nucleotides are TGTGCCAGCGGACCCCCTGGGGCCAACGTCCTGACTTTC. Translated, it gives CASGPPGANVLTF. The rearrangement uses TRBV7-9 and TRBJ2-6; no clear D. V lost 8 bases and J 2 bases, leaving 7 bases between the germline ends. Germline CDR1 and CDR2: SEHNR and FQNEAQ (reference sequence). The CDR3 consists of 13 residues.

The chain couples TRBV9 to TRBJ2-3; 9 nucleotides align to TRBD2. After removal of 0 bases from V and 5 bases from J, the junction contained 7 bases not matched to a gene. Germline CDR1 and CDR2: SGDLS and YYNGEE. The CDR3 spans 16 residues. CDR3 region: CASSVGVAGAGDTQYF. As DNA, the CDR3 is TGTGCCAGCAGCGTAGGGGTAGCGGGAGCTGGAGATACGCAGTATTTT.

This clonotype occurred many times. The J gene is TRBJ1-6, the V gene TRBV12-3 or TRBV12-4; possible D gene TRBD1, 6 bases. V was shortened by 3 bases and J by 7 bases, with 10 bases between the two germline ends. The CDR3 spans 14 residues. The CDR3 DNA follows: TGTGCCAGCAGTTTGACGCAGGGGAATTCACCCCTCCACTTT. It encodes CASSLTQGNSPLHF.